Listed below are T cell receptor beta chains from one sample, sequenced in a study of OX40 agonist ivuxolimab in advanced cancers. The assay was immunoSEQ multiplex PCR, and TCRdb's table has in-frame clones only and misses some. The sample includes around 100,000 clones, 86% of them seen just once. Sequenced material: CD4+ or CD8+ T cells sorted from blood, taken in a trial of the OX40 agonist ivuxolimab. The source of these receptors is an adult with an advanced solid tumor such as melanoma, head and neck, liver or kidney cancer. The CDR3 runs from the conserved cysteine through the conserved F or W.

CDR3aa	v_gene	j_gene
CASRATGVRDTEAFF	TRBV7-3	TRBJ1-1
CASSLEINHNTIYF	TRBV11-3	TRBJ1-3
CASSMRGSTEAFF	TRBV19	TRBJ1-1
CASKLIWVTSDNQPQHF	TRBV5-8	TRBJ1-5
CASRLWTDSTDTQYF	TRBV6-1	TRBJ2-3
CASTQTGVNQPQHF	TRBV6-1	TRBJ1-5
CSVPTGATNEKLFF	TRBV29-1	TRBJ1-4
CASSARQGVPKAFF	TRBV11-2	TRBJ1-1
CASSYPGQTGELFF	TRBV11-2	TRBJ2-2
CASSLRTSGGTGELFF	TRBV5-6	TRBJ2-2
CASSLKGAGGYTF	TRBV4-2	TRBJ1-2
CASSAWTGGDYGYTF	TRBV27	TRBJ1-2
CASSVGTRNFNEQFF	TRBV9	TRBJ2-1
CASGIGTGSGQPQHF	TRBV6-1	TRBJ1-5
CASSLSRGIMNTEAFF	TRBV27	TRBJ1-1
CSVEGKLFF	TRBV29-1	TRBJ1-4
CASSSRTAGELFF	TRBV11-3	TRBJ2-2
CASSLEGQVRGYTF	TRBV5-1	TRBJ1-2
CASSQWAAQETQYF	TRBV14	TRBJ2-5
CSVEIQKNTEAFF	TRBV29-1	TRBJ1-1
CASSHPAGGAQPQHF	TRBV21-1	TRBJ1-5
CAWSLLAKNIQYF	TRBV30	TRBJ2-4
CASSLISQTTQETQYF	TRBV5-1	TRBJ2-5
CATHGTGLNSPLHF	TRBV18	TRBJ1-6
CASAPGTSGGDTQYF	TRBV5-1	TRBJ2-3
CASTSGQGPYTF	TRBV27	TRBJ1-2
CASSFVTDSNQPQHF	TRBV7-2	TRBJ1-5
CAWSPLKGLPGPPGNTIYF	TRBV30	TRBJ1-3
CASSRGWNYGYTF	TRBV4-3	TRBJ1-2
CASSRDRGDADTQYF	TRBV5-1	TRBJ2-3
CASSPSTAGNYGYTF	TRBV18	TRBJ1-2
CASSSRGSPPYNEQFF	TRBV6-5	TRBJ2-1
CSHAWAPYEQYF	TRBV29-1	TRBJ2-7
CASSLTGSGNTIYF	TRBV11-2	TRBJ1-3
CASSPGLDNEQFF	TRBV18	TRBJ2-1
CASSWGQAGANVLTF	TRBV7-3	TRBJ2-6
CASSRRAGAENIQYF	TRBV11-3	TRBJ2-4
CAISRDQETQYF	TRBV10-3	TRBJ2-5
CASSSPGLYTDTQYF	TRBV27	TRBJ2-3
CASSLGTGNTEAFF	TRBV5-6	TRBJ1-1
CASNPGANTGELFF	TRBV9	TRBJ2-2
CASSQGSNRDGQPQHF	TRBV16	TRBJ1-5